This TCR beta chain was documented in a study of CD8 T cells in ankylosing spondylitis (dated by TCRdb to 2015 to 2018). Concerning the study at large: To find TCR variants linked to disease, the study profiled T cell receptor beta repertoires in ankylosing spondylitis patients and healthy donors. The full study cohort comprised roughly 24 ankylosing spondylitis patients and 110 or so healthy donors. Peripheral blood was sampled, and synovial fluid was also collected from ankylosing spondylitis patients.

The paper's findings and limits, for the study overall: Some motif variants had previously been reported in the synovial fluid and blood of reactive arthritis patients, which suggests shared mechanisms of disease initiation. A CD8+ phenotype was shown by the disease-linked clones, which were found at relatively low frequencies in peripheral blood. A TCR beta motif of fewer than 10 highly homologous amino acid variants appeared characteristic of blood from ankylosing spondylitis patients. The disease-linked clones were reported as significantly enriched in matched synovial fluid samples from ankylosing spondylitis patients.

As for this clonotype: Its specific antigen is unknown. The input lacks base qualities; no much larger clone sits a single base away.

Sequencing was performed on an Illumina HiSeq 2500. Quantitative 5'-RACE with molecular barcodes was the method used to prepare the TCR beta libraries. The paper's data handling went like this. Disease-linked TCR variants were identified with a new computational method built on a probabilistic model of VDJ rearrangement. Starting from the raw public reads, TCRdb applied fastp trimming at Q25, assembled clones with MiXCR and retained in-frame beta chains. Here each entry gathers all rows of one CDR3 protein and keeps the most common genes and DNA. These V and J calls are TCRdb output, not the study's own analysis. Across this sample there are approximately 400,000 distinct CDR3 sequences, with 15% to 20% seen only once. The ten top clones hold around 0.92% of the sample. V is cut by 2 bases and J by 6 bases, and the space between the germline ends is 18 bases. Measured from the cysteine to the phenylalanine, the CDR3 is 15 residues long. CDR3 DNA is the only sequence kept; it has 45 bases, read in frame from the first base. Via the germline V gene (reference sequence), CDR1 is DFQATT and CDR2 SNEGSKA.

Source material: blood, either unsorted or a sorted T cell fraction (not recorded which). The sequence is built from TRBV20-1 and TRBJ2-3, and possibly TRBD2, on 6 matching bases. The clonotype originates from a male donor with ankylosing spondylitis. The nucleotides read TGCAGTGCTAGAACCGGGAGCAACTTAGGGGATACGCAGTATTTT. The resulting protein is CSARTGSNLGDTQYF.